The 3 T cell receptor beta chains presented below share a single source sample, sequenced in a study of cytomegalovirus exposure and HLA in healthy donors. It was with 60 Vbeta and 13 Jbeta primers that the PCR ran. Repertoires were generated with immunoSEQ multiplex PCR, while TCRdb's copy carries only in-frame clones and drops some. The sample has about 200,000 clones, less than 85% seen once. Input material: PBMCs. The receptors were sampled from a girl aged 2 to 9 in good health and CMV-seronegative.

As DNA, the CDR3 is TGTGCCAGCAGCGTAGAGGGGGGGCAGAGAGATACGCAGTATTTT. Translating gives CASSVEGGQRDTQYF. The V call is TRBV9, the J call TRBJ2-3, with D tentatively TRBD2 (7 bases). The CDR3 covers 15 residues. Germline CDR1 and CDR2: SGDLS and YYNGEE. Trimming removed 0 bases at V and 5 bases at J, with 13 bases between.

This chain joins TRBV9 and TRBJ1-2; TRBD1 is a possible D gene (5 bases). The V gene's germline CDR1 is SGDLS and CDR2 YYNGEE. V lost 0 bases and J lost 4, with 13 bases in between. CDR3 size: 15 residues. The CDR3 here is CASSVDGGAVYGYTF. The CDR3 DNA is TGTGCCAGCAGCGTAGATGGCGGGGCCGTCTATGGCTACACCTTC.

The genes are TRBV4-1 and TRBJ2-5; TRBD2 is a possible D gene (5 bases). Matching the DNA end better, TRBJ2-7 makes the J call doubtful. This CDR3 spans 16 amino acids. From germline, CDR1 is MGHRA and CDR2 YSYEKL. CDR3 nucleotide sequence: TGCGCCAGCAGCCAAGAAGCGGCTCCTATCTCCTACGAGCAGTACTTC. Protein product: CASSQEAAPISYEQYF.